The 29 T cell receptor beta chains reported below all come from one sample, sequenced in a study of chemoradiotherapy in HPV16-positive cancers (dated by TCRdb to the early 2020s). Library creation used the immunoSEQ multiplex PCR assay. Here the immuneACCESS table is served through TCRdb, limited to in-frame sequences with V and J called. Missing clones are a known gap in these copies; in checked studies unresolved V genes cover under half, and the rest lacks a known reason. In all, the sample holds 9,500 to 15,000 clones, and roughly nine tenths of those were seen once. Of the sample, approximately 2.6% falls within the top ten clones. Sequenced here: blood, sampled from a patient who underwent chemoradiotherapy. These receptor sequences come from a human donor with HPV-associated anogenital cancer.

The V call is TRBV27, the J call TRBJ2-3; no definite D call. CDR1 and CDR2 from the germline V gene are MNHEY and SMNVEV (reference sequence). This CDR3 contains 14 residues. Trimming removed 4 bases from V and 2 bases from J, with 10 bases in between. CDR3 coding DNA: TGTGCCAGCAGTTCCAAACGACCCACAGATACGCAGTATTTT. This sequence encodes CASSSKRPTDTQYF.

V is TRBV15 and J is TRBJ2-7; TRBD1 aligns across 7 bases. Germline V CDR1 and CDR2: LNHNV, YYDKDF (reference sequence). Germline trimming cut 4 bases from V and 2 bases from J; bases unmatched to any gene: 5. The CDR3 is 14 amino acids. CDR3 protein: CATSTPGQTYEQYF. CDR3 sequence (DNA): TGTGCCACCAGCACTCCGGGACAGACCTACGAGCAGTACTTC.

V usage is TRBV9 and J usage is TRBJ2-1, with a possible D match to TRBD1 (5 bases). Trimming removed 0 bases at V and 7 bases at J, with 11 bases between. CDR1 is SGDLS and CDR2 is YYNGEE in the germline V gene. This CDR3 is built from 14 residues. The CDR3 coding sequence is TGTGCCAGCAGCGTAGGGGGCAAGGGAAATGAGCAGTTCTTC. Encoded protein: CASSVGGKGNEQFF.

This sequence joins TRBV6-5 and TRBJ1-1; D remains ambiguous. The CDR3 is 13 residues long. The germline V gene has CDR1 MNHEY and CDR2 SVGAGI. Deletions cut 2 bases from V and 1 base from J, with 5 bases between. The CDR3 sequence is CASSYERNTEAFF. DNA of the CDR3: TGTGCCAGCAGTTACGAGAGGAACACTGAAGCTTTCTTT.

J is TRBJ2-2 and V is TRBV11-3; 12 bases match TRBD2. J was trimmed by 8 bases and V by 4 bases; bases with no gene match: 5. Germline CDR1 reads SGHNT; CDR2 reads YENEEA. The length of the CDR3 is 15 residues. This CDR3 reads CASSSSGLAGGELFF. The CDR3 nucleotides are TGTGCCAGCAGCTCCTCCGGACTAGCGGGGGGGGAGCTGTTTTTT.

This chain joins TRBV18 and TRBJ1-1; D remains unclear. CDR1 is KGHSH and CDR2 is LQKENI in the germline V gene. Trimming left V 2 bases short and J 7 bases short, with 20 bases between. This CDR3 comprises 16 residues. CDR3 in DNA: TGTGCCAGCTCACCAGTTACTCTGGTCTTAGAGAATGAAGCTTTCTTT. As protein: CASSPVTLVLENEAFF. Drawing the rest from reference TRBV18 and TRBJ1-1, the complete variable domain is NAGVMQNPRHLVRRRGQEARLRCSPMKGHSHVYWYRQLPEEGLKFMVYLQKENIIDESGMPKERFSAEFPKEGPSILRIQQVVRGDSAAYFCASSPVTLVLENEAFFGQGTRLTVV.

The rearrangement joins TRBV5-6 to TRBJ2-7; no firm D call. Looked up from germline, CDR1 is SGHDT and CDR2 is YYEEEE. Trimming stripped 3 bases from V and 6 bases from J, with 22 bases between. The CDR3 runs 16 residues. Here the CDR3 reads CASSSYAVPKAGEQYF. The DNA for the CDR3 is TGTGCCAGCAGCTCTTACGCCGTCCCCAAAGCTGGCGAGCAGTACTTC.

The V and J genes are TRBV6-5 and TRBJ1-5; the D is unclear. V dropped 5 bases and J dropped 0 bases, with 5 bases sitting between them. The CDR3 consists of 13 residues. CDR1 is MNHEY, CDR2 SVGAGI, per germline. The CDR3 nucleotides read TGTGCCAGCAGTCCGTCTAGCAATCAGCCCCAGCATTTT. Protein product: CASSPSSNQPQHF.

V is TRBV7-9 and J is TRBJ1-1, with D hard to call. Between the trimmed V and J ends, which lost 1 base and 4 bases, there was a span of 13 bases. This CDR3 comprises 15 residues. Germline assignment: CDR1 SEHNR and CDR2 FQNEAQ (reference sequence). This CDR3 reads CASSLGTGPGTEAFF. The CDR3, as DNA: TGTGCCAGCAGCTTAGGGACGGGCCCAGGCACTGAAGCTTTCTTT. Combining the CDR3 with reference TRBV7-9 and TRBJ1-1 gives the whole variable domain DTGVSQNPRHKITKRGQNVTFRCDPISEHNRLYWYRQTLGQGPEFLTYFQNEAQLEKSRLLSDRFSAERPKGSFSTLEIQRTEQGDSAMYLCASSLGTGPGTEAFFGQGTRLTVV.

The V gene is TRBV11-3, the J gene TRBJ1-1; no clear D gene. This CDR3 is built from 15 residues. Per the germline V gene, CDR1 is SGHNT and CDR2 is YENEEA. V lost 0 bases, J lost 1 base, and 9 bases lay in between. CDR3 coding DNA: TGTGCCAGCAGCTTAGAAAGCTCTCGGAACACTGAAGCTTTCTTT. The encoded protein is CASSLESSRNTEAFF.

V and J are TRBV14 and TRBJ2-7; D is possibly TRBD1 or TRBD2 (5 bases each). Trimming took 4 bases from V and 0 from J, leaving 13 bases between them. The CDR3 contains 15 residues. Per the germline V gene, CDR1 is SGHDN and CDR2 is FVKESK. CDR3 in DNA: TGTGCCAGCAGCCGCGAGGGACGGAGCTCCTACGAGCAGTACTTC. Protein sequence: CASSREGRSSYEQYF.

The chain is built from TRBV5-5 and TRBJ1-6; tentative D call: TRBD1 (6 bases). Trimming shortened V by 4 bases and J by 4 bases, and 18 bases separated the two germline ends. Per germline, CDR1 SGHKS and CDR2 YYEKEE (reference sequence). This CDR3 region has 17 residues. CDR3 sequence: CASSPTPRGDYNSPLHF. The CDR3 nucleotides are TGTGCCAGCAGCCCTACTCCCAGGGGCGATTATAATTCACCCCTCCACTTT.

The V call is TRBV6-5, the J call TRBJ1-1; maybe TRBD1 (6 bases). The CDR3 runs to 15 residues. Trimming took off 0 bases at V and 4 bases at J, with 12 bases between the two ends. Looked up from germline, CDR1 is MNHEY and CDR2 is SVGAGI. The CDR3 DNA is TGTGCCAGCAGTTACTCACGCAGGGGTTCCACTGAAGCTTTCTTT. Protein sequence: CASSYSRRGSTEAFF.

The chain is built from TRBV27 and TRBJ1-1, with D perhaps matching TRBD1 (5 bases). The germline gives CDR1 MNHEY, CDR2 SMNVEV (reference sequence). The V end lost 0 bases, the J end lost 1 base, and 15 bases lay between the germline ends. The CDR3 runs 17 residues. CDR3 protein: CASSLSSSPGENTEAFF. In nucleotides, the CDR3 is TGTGCCAGCAGTTTATCCTCCTCCCCGGGGGAGAACACTGAAGCTTTCTTT.

This clone was observed once. The rearrangement uses TRBV12-2 and TRBJ2-1; the table calls TRBD2, which could not be checked here. TRBV12-2 is a known pseudogene. The length of the CDR3 is 19 residues. The CDR3 nucleotides are TGTGCAAGTCGCCCAAATGAGGTAGCGGGGAATAGCTCCTACAATGAGCAGTTCTTC. Translated, it gives CASRPNEVAGNSSYNEQFF.

This clone was found a few times. The rearrangement uses TRBV18 and TRBJ1-1; TRBD1 is a possible D gene (5 bases). Germline V gene sequence: CDR1 KGHSH, CDR2 LQKENI. The CDR3 runs to 12 residues. Trimming took off 5 bases at V and 1 base at J, with 5 bases between the two ends. The CDR3 sequence: CASSGGNTEAFF. The CDR3, as DNA: TGTGCCAGCTCAGGGGGGAACACTGAAGCTTTCTTT.

V gene TRBV6-1 combines with J gene TRBJ1-6, with no clear D. There are 15 residues in the CDR3. V lost 6 bases to trimming and J lost 0 bases, with 9 bases between them. Germline assignment: CDR1 MNHNS and CDR2 SASEGT. For the CDR3, the DNA is TGTGCCAGCAGGGGCCCGGGCTCCTATAATTCACCCCTCCACTTT. Translating it yields CASRGPGSYNSPLHF.

V usage is TRBV7-9 and J usage is TRBJ2-1; D is possibly TRBD2 (6 bases). This CDR3 is built from 12 residues. Trimming shortened V by 5 bases and J by 5 bases, and 7 bases separated the two germline ends. Per germline, CDR1 SEHNR and CDR2 FQNEAQ (reference sequence). The CDR3: CASSRGNNEQFF. The CDR3 DNA reads TGTGCCAGCAGCCGGGGGAACAATGAGCAGTTCTTC.

J is TRBJ2-1 and V is TRBV18; possible D gene TRBD2, 5 bases. Germline CDR1 is KGHSH and CDR2 is LQKENI. The CDR3 runs 14 residues. V lost 3 bases, J lost 8 bases, and 14 bases lay in between. The CDR3 region is CASSPSGKRDEQFF. The DNA for the CDR3 is TGTGCCAGCTCACCGTCCGGGAAGAGGGATGAGCAGTTCTTC.

This chain connects TRBV2 to TRBJ2-3; perhaps TRBD1 as D (5 bases). The V end was cut by 1 base, the J end by 11 bases, with 16 bases between. The CDR3 runs 14 residues. CDR1 and CDR2 from the germline V gene are SNHLY and FYNNEI. CDR3 sequence reads: CASSEVYTRREQYF. CDR3 sequence (DNA): TGTGCCAGCAGTGAAGTTTACACGCGCAGGGAGCAGTATTTT.

The chain is built from TRBV18 and TRBJ1-1; D call uncertain. V dropped 5 bases and J dropped 4 bases, with 8 bases sitting between them. CDR1 KGHSH and CDR2 LQKENI come from the germline V gene. The CDR3 contains 12 residues. The CDR3 loop is CASSLATTEAFF. The CDR3 nucleotides are TGTGCCAGCTCATTGGCGACCACTGAAGCTTTCTTT.

V and J are TRBV19 and TRBJ1-1; no reliable D call. The CDR3 totals 14 residues. The germline V gene has CDR1 LNHDA and CDR2 SQIVND (reference sequence). V lost 7 bases to trimming and J lost 9 bases, with 21 bases between them. The CDR3 here is CASMLTTAPPQAFF. DNA for the CDR3: TGTGCCAGTATGCTAACGACGGCACCTCCTCAAGCTTTCTTT. Based on the CDR3 plus reference TRBV19 and TRBJ1-1, the full variable domain is DGGITQSPKYLFRKEGQNVTLSCEQNLNHDAMYWYRQDPGQGLRLIYYSQIVNDFQKGDIAEGYSVSREKKESFPLTVTSAQKNPTAFYLCASMLTTAPPQAFFGQGTRLTVV.

The rearrangement joins TRBV7-6 to TRBJ2-5; D remains ambiguous. The CDR3 has 11 residues. The V gene's germline CDR1 is SGHVS and CDR2 FNYEAQ. V was clipped by 5 bases and J by 1 base, with 2 bases between them. In nucleotides, the CDR3 is TGTGCCAGCAGCCTCCAAGAGACCCAGTACTTC. This translates into CASSLQETQYF. Drawing the rest from reference TRBV7-6 and TRBJ2-5, the complete variable domain is GAGVSQSPRYKVTKRGQDVALRCDPISGHVSLYWYRQALGQGPEFLTYFNYEAQQDKSGLPNDRFSAERPEGSISTLTIQRTEQRDSAMYRCASSLQETQYFGPGTRLLVL.

This clone turned up a few times. The V call is TRBV2, the J call TRBJ1-2; no firm D call. The CDR3 is made up of 13 amino acids. V lost 0 bases, J lost 3 bases, and 5 bases lay in between. Looked up from germline, CDR1 is SNHLY and CDR2 is FYNNEI. CDR3 nucleotides: TGTGCCAGCAGTGAAGCAGGGTACTATGGCTACACCTTC. Translated, it gives CASSEAGYYGYTF.

This chain joins TRBV18 and TRBJ2-3, with 8 bases fitting TRBD1. CDR1 and CDR2 from the germline V gene are KGHSH and LQKENI. V lost 3 bases to trimming and J lost 5 bases; unmatched junction nucleotides: 4. The CDR3 contains 14 residues. The CDR3 sequence is CASSPRTGQDTQYF. CDR3 bases: TGTGCCAGCTCACCTCGGACAGGGCAAGATACGCAGTATTTT.

The rearrangement joins TRBV29-1 to TRBJ2-7, with a tentative D call TRBD2 (5 bases). The ends were cut back, 5 bases at V and 5 bases at J, with 13 bases in the middle. Germline V gives CDR1 SQVTM, CDR2 ANQGSEA. This CDR3 spans 12 amino acids. The CDR3 region is CSVQGHGDEQYF. CDR3 DNA sequence: TGCAGCGTTCAAGGTCACGGGGACGAGCAGTACTTC.

CDR3 residues: CASSTTWGRGGAGANVLTF. The CDR3 DNA reads as TGTGCCAGCAGCACCACCTGGGGCAGGGGCGGCGCTGGGGCCAACGTCCTGACTTTC. V gene TRBV5-8 combines with J gene TRBJ2-6; a possible D gene is TRBD1 (6 bases). CDR3 length: 19 residues. V lost 4 bases and J lost 2, with 22 bases in between. From germline, CDR1 is SGHTS and CDR2 YDEGEE.

This clone was counted a few times. The chain is built from TRBV18 and TRBJ2-7; 8 bases line up with TRBD2. The V gene end was trimmed by 6 bases and the J gene end by 3 bases; junction bases not matched to a gene: 4. Germline V gives CDR1 KGHSH, CDR2 LQKENI. The CDR3 is 13 residues long. In DNA, the CDR3 is TGTGCCAGCTCGCCGGGACTAGGCTACGAGCAGTACTTC. It encodes CASSPGLGYEQYF. The full variable domain, rest sourced from reference TRBV18 and TRBJ2-7, is NAGVMQNPRHLVRRRGQEARLRCSPMKGHSHVYWYRQLPEEGLKFMVYLQKENIIDESGMPKERFSAEFPKEGPSILRIQQVVRGDSAAYFCASSPGLGYEQYFGPGTRLTVT.

V gene TRBV9 combines with J gene TRBJ1-2; 7 bases align to TRBD1. Germline CDR1 SGDLS, CDR2 YYNGEE. Trimming cost V 4 bases and J 4 bases; bases outside gene matches: 10. The CDR3 is 15 residues long. The CDR3 DNA reads as TGTGCCAGCAGCCCCAGTGGCACAGGGGCCTATGGCTACACCTTC. The encoded protein is CASSPSGTGAYGYTF.